This T cell receptor (beta chain) was retrieved from a study of blood T cell repertoires in COVID-19. Study-level background: COVID-19 samples, acute and convalescent, were from the United States, Italy and Spain. PBMCs, B-cell-depleted T cells, or T cells were the source of the cDNA or gDNA that made up the material.

The trim removed 5 bases at V and 8 bases at J, leaving 23 bases unmatched. The CDR3 has 20 amino acids. Per the germline V gene, CDR1 is SGHNT and CDR2 is YENEEA. Original processing notes: Estimates of nucleated cell counts were drawn from the amplification of reference gene primers. Produced via immunoSEQ multiplex PCR; TCRdb's table is partial and in-frame only. The D gene and trimming were derived from the DNA, and the V and J assignments and clone size from that table. The sample includes 250,000 to 350,000 clones, around 89% of them seen just once. The chain links TRBV11-3 to TRBJ1-4; 10 bases fit TRBD1. The sequencing input was peripheral blood. The sequence derives from a man aged 25 to 40 with acute or convalescent COVID-19. The CDR3 reads CASSITPRDRGFQSGEKLFF. In DNA, the CDR3 is TGTGCCAGCAGCATTACTCCCCGGGACAGGGGATTTCAAAGCGGGGAAAAACTGTTTTTT.